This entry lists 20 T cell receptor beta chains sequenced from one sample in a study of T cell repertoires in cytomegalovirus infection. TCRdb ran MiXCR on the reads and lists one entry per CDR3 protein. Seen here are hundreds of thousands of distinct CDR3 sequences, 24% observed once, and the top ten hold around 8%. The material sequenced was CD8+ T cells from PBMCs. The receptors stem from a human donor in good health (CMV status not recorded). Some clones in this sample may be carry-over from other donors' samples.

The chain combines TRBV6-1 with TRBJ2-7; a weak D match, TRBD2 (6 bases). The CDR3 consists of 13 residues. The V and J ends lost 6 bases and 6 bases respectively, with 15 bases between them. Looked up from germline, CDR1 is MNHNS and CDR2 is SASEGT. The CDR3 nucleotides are TGTGCCAGCAGCCCAGGAGGGATAGGCGAGCAGTACTTC. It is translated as CASSPGGIGEQYF.

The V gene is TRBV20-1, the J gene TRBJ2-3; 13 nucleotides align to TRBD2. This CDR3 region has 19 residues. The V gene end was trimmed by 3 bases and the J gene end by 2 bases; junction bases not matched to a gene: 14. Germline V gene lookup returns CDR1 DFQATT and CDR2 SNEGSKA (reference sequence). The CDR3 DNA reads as TGCAGTGCTAGCCTTCCGCCCTCGACTAGCGGGGGGCTCACAGATACGCAGTATTTT. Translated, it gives CSASLPPSTSGGLTDTQYF.

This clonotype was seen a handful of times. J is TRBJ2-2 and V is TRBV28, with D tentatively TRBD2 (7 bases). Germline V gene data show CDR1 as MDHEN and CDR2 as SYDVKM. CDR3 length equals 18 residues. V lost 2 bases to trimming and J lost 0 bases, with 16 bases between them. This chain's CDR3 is CASSLPFSGGPNTGELFF. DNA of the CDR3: TGTGCCAGCAGTTTACCATTTTCGGGGGGCCCGAACACCGGGGAGCTGTTTTTT.

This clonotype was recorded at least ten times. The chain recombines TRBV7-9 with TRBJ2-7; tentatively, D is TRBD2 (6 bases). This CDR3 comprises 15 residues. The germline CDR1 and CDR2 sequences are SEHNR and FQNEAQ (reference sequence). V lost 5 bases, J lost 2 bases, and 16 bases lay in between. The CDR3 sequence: CASSRRGTETYEQYF. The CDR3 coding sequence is TGTGCCAGCAGCCGTCGCGGGACGGAGACCTACGAGCAGTACTTC.

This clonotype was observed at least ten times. The CDR3 coding sequence is TGTGCCAGCAGCACGCCGTTAACCGAGGGCTACACCTTC. This sequence encodes CASSTPLTEGYTF. The rearrangement links TRBV7-8 to TRBJ1-2, with unresolved D. From germline, CDR1 is SGHVS and CDR2 FQNEAQ. The CDR3 has 13 amino acids. Trimming left V 5 bases short and J 8 bases short, with 15 bases between.

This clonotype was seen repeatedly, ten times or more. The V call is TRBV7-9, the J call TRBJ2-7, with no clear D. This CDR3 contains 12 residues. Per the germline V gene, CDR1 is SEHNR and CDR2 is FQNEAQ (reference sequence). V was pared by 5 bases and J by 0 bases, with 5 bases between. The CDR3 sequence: CASSQDSYEQYV. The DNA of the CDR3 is TGTGCCAGCAGCCAGGACTCCTACGAGCAGTACGTC.

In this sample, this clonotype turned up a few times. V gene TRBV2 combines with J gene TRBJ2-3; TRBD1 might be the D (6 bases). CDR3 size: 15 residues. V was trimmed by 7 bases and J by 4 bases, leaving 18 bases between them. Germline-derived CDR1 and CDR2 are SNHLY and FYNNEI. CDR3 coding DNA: TGTGCCAGCATCGCGCAGGGGAATCCCGCAGATACGCAGTATTTT. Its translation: CASIAQGNPADTQYF.

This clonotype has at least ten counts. The CDR3 sequence is CASSYSSVGSYEQYV. As DNA, the CDR3 is TGTGCCAGCAGTTACTCGAGTGTAGGATCCTACGAGCAGTACGTC. The chain combines TRBV6-5 with TRBJ2-7; no definite D call. This CDR3 spans 15 amino acids. Germline V gene lookup returns CDR1 MNHEY and CDR2 SVGAGI. The V end was cut by 0 bases, the J end by 1 base, with 10 bases between.

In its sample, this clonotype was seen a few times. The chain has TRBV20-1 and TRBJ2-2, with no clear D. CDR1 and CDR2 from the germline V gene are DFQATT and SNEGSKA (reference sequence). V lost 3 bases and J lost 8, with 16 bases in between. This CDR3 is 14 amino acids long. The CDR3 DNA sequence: TGCAGTGCTAGTGAGTTTCCGGAGAGAGGGGAGCTGTTTTTT. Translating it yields CSASEFPERGELFF.

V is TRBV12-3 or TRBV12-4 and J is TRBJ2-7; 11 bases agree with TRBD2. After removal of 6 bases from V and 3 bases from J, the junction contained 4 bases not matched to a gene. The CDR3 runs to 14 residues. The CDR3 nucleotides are TGTGCCAGCAGCACCCTAGCGGGGGGCTACGAGCAGTACTTC. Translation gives CASSTLAGGYEQYF.

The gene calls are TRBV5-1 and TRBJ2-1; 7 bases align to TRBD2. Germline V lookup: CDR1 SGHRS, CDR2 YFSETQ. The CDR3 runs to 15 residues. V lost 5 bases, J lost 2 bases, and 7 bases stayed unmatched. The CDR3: CASSVRLAPYNEQFF. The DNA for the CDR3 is TGCGCCAGCAGTGTGCGACTAGCACCCTACAATGAGCAGTTCTTC.

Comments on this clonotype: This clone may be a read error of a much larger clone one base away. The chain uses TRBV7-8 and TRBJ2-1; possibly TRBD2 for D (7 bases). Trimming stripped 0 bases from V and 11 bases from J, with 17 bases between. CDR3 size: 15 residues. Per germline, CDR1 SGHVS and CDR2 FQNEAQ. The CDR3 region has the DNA TGTGCCAGCAGCTTAGCGCGAGTGGGGGGGCCCCAGCAGTTCTTC. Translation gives CASSLARVGGPQQFF. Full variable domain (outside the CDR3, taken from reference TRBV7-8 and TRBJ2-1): GAGVSQSPRYKVAKRGQDVALRCDPISGHVSLFWYQQALGQGPEFLTYFQNEAQLDKSGLPSDRFFAERPEGSVSTLKIQRTQQEDSAVYLCASSLARVGGPQQFFGPGTRLTVL.

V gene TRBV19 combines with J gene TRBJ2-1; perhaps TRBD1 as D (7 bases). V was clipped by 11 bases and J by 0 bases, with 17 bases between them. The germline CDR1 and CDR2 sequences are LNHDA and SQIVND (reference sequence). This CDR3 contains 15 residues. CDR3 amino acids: CASTAGGSSYNEQFF. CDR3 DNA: TGTGCCTCTACGGCAGGGGGGAGCTCCTACAATGAGCAGTTCTTC.

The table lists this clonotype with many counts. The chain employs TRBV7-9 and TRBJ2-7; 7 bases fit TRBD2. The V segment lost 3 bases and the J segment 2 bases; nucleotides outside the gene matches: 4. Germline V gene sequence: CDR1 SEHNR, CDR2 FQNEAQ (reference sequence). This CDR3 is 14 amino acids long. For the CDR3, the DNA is TGTGCCAGCAGCTTCGTCGGGACTACCTACGAGCAGTACTTC. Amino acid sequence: CASSFVGTTYEQYF.

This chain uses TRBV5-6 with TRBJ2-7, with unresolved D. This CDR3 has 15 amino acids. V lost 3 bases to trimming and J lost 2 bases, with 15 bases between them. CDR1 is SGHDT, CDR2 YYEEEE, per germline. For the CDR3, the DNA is TGTGCCAGCAGCTGGGCCGGTCACGGAGCCTACGAGCAGTACTTC. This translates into CASSWAGHGAYEQYF.

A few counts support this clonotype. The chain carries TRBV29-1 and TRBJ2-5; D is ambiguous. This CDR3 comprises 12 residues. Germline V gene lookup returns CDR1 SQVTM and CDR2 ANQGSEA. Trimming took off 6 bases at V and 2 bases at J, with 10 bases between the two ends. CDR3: CSVPGRQETQYF. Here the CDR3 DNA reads TGCAGCGTACCAGGACGACAAGAGACCCAGTACTTC.

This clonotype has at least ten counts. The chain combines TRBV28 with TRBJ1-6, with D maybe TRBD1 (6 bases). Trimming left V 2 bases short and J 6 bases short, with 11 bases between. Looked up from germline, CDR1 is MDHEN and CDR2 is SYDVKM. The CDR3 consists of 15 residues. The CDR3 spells CASSLPTGGNSPLHF. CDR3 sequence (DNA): TGTGCCAGCAGTTTACCGACAGGTGGTAATTCACCCCTCCACTTT.

The CDR3 DNA is TGTGCCAGCAGCTTGGAACTAGTGGGATACCAAGAGACCCAGTACTTC. Protein sequence: CASSLELVGYQETQYF. The chain has TRBV5-4 and TRBJ2-5; D possibly corresponds to TRBD2 (5 bases). This CDR3 region has 16 residues. Trimming took 0 bases from V and 0 from J, leaving 12 bases between them. CDR1 and CDR2 from the germline V gene are SGHNT and YYREEE (reference sequence).

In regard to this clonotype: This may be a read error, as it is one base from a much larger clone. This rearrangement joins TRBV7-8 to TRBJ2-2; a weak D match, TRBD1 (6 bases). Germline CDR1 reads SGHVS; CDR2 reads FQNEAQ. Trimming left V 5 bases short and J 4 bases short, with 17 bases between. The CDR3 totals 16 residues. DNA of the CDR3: TGTGCCAGCAGCCCGAGGGCAGGGGACATCACCGGGGAGCTGTTTTTT. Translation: CASSPRAGDITGELFF.

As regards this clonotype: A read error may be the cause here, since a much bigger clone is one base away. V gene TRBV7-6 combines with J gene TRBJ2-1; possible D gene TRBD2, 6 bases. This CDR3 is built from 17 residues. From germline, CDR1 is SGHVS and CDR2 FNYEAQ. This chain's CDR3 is CATSLNVEGGSYNEQFF. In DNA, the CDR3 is TGTGCCACCAGCTTAAACGTCGAGGGAGGCTCCTACAATGAGCAGTTCTTC.